The 26 T cell receptor beta chains listed next were all sequenced from one sample in a study of control samples from healthy donors and cancer patients (dated by TCRdb to 2019 to 2021). Library generation was performed with the immunoSEQ multiplex PCR assay. This immuneACCESS table, as held by TCRdb, lists in-frame sequences with V and J called but not all clones. Of the missing ones, under half trace to an unresolved V gene in checked studies; the others have no known cause. Within this sample are around 170,000 clones, with approximately 90% of them counted one time only. 0.65% to 0.85% of the sample rests with the top ten. Sequenced: blood. The receptors come from a woman in her thirties in good health.

In this sample, this clone turned up a few times. This rearrangement joins TRBV3-1 (or the pseudogene TRBV3-2) to TRBJ2-7, with 9 bases lining up with TRBD1. With 4 bases clipped from V and 5 bases from J, the junction kept 9 bases outside the gene matches. Germline assignment: CDR1 LGHDT and CDR2 YNNKEL (reference sequence). The CDR3 spans 15 residues. This CDR3 is CASSRPGQGSDEQYF. The CDR3 DNA reads as TGTGCCAGCAGCCGACCGGGACAGGGTTCGGACGAGCAGTACTTC.

V usage is TRBV28 and J usage is TRBJ2-7; 8 positions agree with TRBD2. V trimming: 6 bases; J trimming: 5 bases; junction bases outside the gene matches: 12. The CDR3 has 15 residues. Germline CDR1 reads MDHEN; CDR2 reads SYDVKM. The CDR3 spells CASREIKSGSNEQYF. Written as DNA, the CDR3 is TGTGCCAGCAGAGAAATAAAAAGCGGGAGTAACGAGCAGTACTTC.

J is TRBJ2-3 and V is TRBV7-8; 14 nucleotides agree with TRBD2. J gave up 5 bases and V 2 bases, and 12 bases lay outside the gene matches. In germline, CDR1 is SGHVS, CDR2 FQNEAQ. The CDR3 spans 19 residues. CDR3 in amino acids: CASSLNRLAGGQGRDTQYF. The CDR3, as DNA: TGTGCCAGCAGCTTAAACAGACTAGCGGGAGGGCAGGGGAGAGATACGCAGTATTTT.

V and J are TRBV28 and TRBJ2-7; tentatively, D is TRBD2 (5 bases). From germline, CDR1 is MDHEN and CDR2 SYDVKM. The V end lost 1 base, the J end lost 2 bases, and 9 bases lay between the germline ends. The length of the CDR3 is 14 residues. The CDR3 spells CASSLLERTYEQYF. The CDR3 nucleotides read TGTGCCAGCAGTTTATTAGAGCGGACCTACGAGCAGTACTTC.

V is TRBV27 and J is TRBJ2-7; 7 nucleotides agree with TRBD1. In germline, CDR1 is MNHEY, CDR2 SMNVEV (reference sequence). The CDR3 totals 15 residues. V was pared by 5 bases and J by 1 base, with 8 bases of the junction left unmatched. The CDR3 protein is CASSAYRGQSYEQYF. As DNA, the CDR3 is TGTGCCAGCAGTGCCTACAGGGGACAATCCTACGAGCAGTACTTC.

The chain joins TRBV6-5 to TRBJ1-2, with D perhaps TRBD1 (6 bases). CDR3 length: 14 residues. CDR1 MNHEY and CDR2 SVGAGI come from the germline V gene. V was shortened by 4 bases and J by 8 bases, with 17 bases between the two germline ends. The CDR3 loop reads CASSSPRGGGGYTF. The CDR3 nucleotides are TGTGCCAGCAGTTCCCCGAGGGGGGGCGGAGGCTACACCTTC.

This sequence joins TRBV30 and TRBJ1-3; D is ambiguous. The V and J ends lost 2 bases and 5 bases respectively, with 10 bases between them. The CDR3 consists of 13 residues. Germline CDR1 reads GTSNPN; CDR2 reads SVGIG (reference sequence). The CDR3 region is CAWSIERRNTIYF. For the CDR3, the DNA is TGTGCCTGGAGTATCGAACGACGAAACACCATATATTTT.

J is TRBJ1-6 and V is TRBV28; 8 nucleotides align to TRBD1. The germline CDR1 and CDR2 sequences are MDHEN and SYDVKM. With V trimmed by 4 bases and J by 8 bases, 13 bases remained unmatched. CDR3 length: 17 residues. CDR3 loop: CASSSYRTGRRHSPLHF. CDR3 DNA sequence: TGTGCCAGCAGTTCTTACCGGACAGGGAGGCGCCATTCACCCCTCCACTTT.

This chain links TRBV30 with TRBJ1-5; 11 bases map to TRBD1. The CDR3 is 18 residues long. The J segment lost 1 base and the V segment lost 5 bases, leaving 13 bases of the junction unmatched. The germline gives CDR1 GTSNPN, CDR2 SVGIG (reference sequence). In DNA, the CDR3 is TGTGCCTGGGTTCCGGAAGGGACAGGGGGTGTCAGCAATCAGCCCCAGCATTTT. Translating gives CAWVPEGTGGVSNQPQHF.

This sequence joins TRBV7-2 and TRBJ2-7; a weak D match, TRBD2 (6 bases). The CDR3 is made up of 14 amino acids. Trimming removed 3 bases at V and 0 bases at J, with 9 bases between. Per germline, CDR1 SGHTA and CDR2 FQGNSA. The CDR3 here is CASSFGGNSYEQYF. DNA for the CDR3: TGTGCCAGCAGCTTCGGGGGAAACTCCTACGAGCAGTACTTC. The full variable domain, its missing parts supplied by reference TRBV7-2 and TRBJ2-7, is GAGVSQSPSNKVTEKGKDVELRCDPISGHTALYWYRQSLGQGLEFLIYFQGNSAPDKSGLPSDRFSAERTGGSVSTLTIQRTQQEDSAVYLCASSFGGNSYEQYFGPGTRLTVT.

The rearrangement links TRBV11-2 to TRBJ2-7; weak D call: TRBD2 (7 bases). V gave up 5 bases and J gave up 0 bases, with 11 bases separating them. The CDR3 runs 14 residues. Germline V lookup: CDR1 SGHAT, CDR2 FQNNGV. CDR3 DNA sequence: TGTGCCAGCAGCCGGGGGGCGTTCTCCTACGAGCAGTACTTC. Its translation: CASSRGAFSYEQYF. The full variable domain, completed using reference TRBV11-2 and TRBJ2-7, is EAGVAQSPRYKIIEKRQSVAFWCNPISGHATLYWYQQILGQGPKLLIQFQNNGVVDDSQLPKDRFSAERLKGVDSTLKIQPAKLEDSAVYLCASSRGAFSYEQYFGPGTRLTVT.

The chain carries TRBV14 and TRBJ2-7, with 9 bases lining up with TRBD1. V shed 0 bases, J shed 1 base, and the junction held 4 bases outside the gene matches. This CDR3 contains 16 residues. Germline V gene sequence: CDR1 SGHDN, CDR2 FVKESK. DNA of the CDR3: TGTGCCAGCAGCCAAGATGGGACAGGGAGGTCCTACGAGCAGTACTTC. Protein sequence: CASSQDGTGRSYEQYF.

The V and J genes are TRBV6-2 or TRBV6-3 and TRBJ2-3, with 7 positions matching TRBD2. The germline gives CDR1 MNHEY, CDR2 SVGEGT. CDR3 size: 15 residues. The ends lost 5 bases at V and 2 bases at J; junction bases unmatched: 7. The CDR3 loop is CASSISGTNTDTQYF. Here the CDR3 DNA reads TGTGCCAGCAGTATTTCCGGGACTAACACAGATACGCAGTATTTT.

The chain carries TRBV4-1 and TRBJ2-7; weak D call: TRBD2 (5 bases). CDR1 and CDR2 (germline): MGHRA, YSYEKL. V was cut by 1 base and J by 1 base, with 8 bases left in between. CDR3 length: 14 amino acids. The CDR3 DNA reads as TGCGCCAGCAGCCAAGCGGGAATTTCCTACGAGCAGTACTTC. Protein sequence: CASSQAGISYEQYF.

A few counts support this clone. The chain couples TRBV5-5 to TRBJ2-7, with 10 bases matching TRBD1. This CDR3 is 14 amino acids long. Germline V gene sequence: CDR1 SGHKS, CDR2 YYEKEE (reference sequence). The V segment lost 3 bases and the J segment 2 bases; nucleotides outside the gene matches: 2. The CDR3 region is CASSSGTGAYEQYF. As DNA, the CDR3 is TGTGCCAGCAGCTCCGGGACAGGGGCCTACGAGCAGTACTTC.

The genes are TRBV24-1 and TRBJ1-5; no firm D call. Trimming removed 0 bases at V and 1 base at J, with 9 bases between. Germline V gene sequence: CDR1 KGHDR, CDR2 SFDVKD. The CDR3 totals 16 residues. The CDR3 is CATSDLLILSNQPQHF. The CDR3 DNA follows: TGTGCCACCAGTGATTTGCTAATATTGAGCAATCAGCCCCAGCATTTT.

This chain uses TRBV2 with TRBJ1-5; D is possibly TRBD1 (6 bases). Germline CDR1 reads SNHLY; CDR2 reads FYNNEI. There are 14 residues in the CDR3. Trimming took off 1 base at V and 4 bases at J, with 8 bases between the two ends. The CDR3 is CASSEEQGNQPQHF. The CDR3 DNA is TGTGCCAGCAGTGAAGAACAGGGAAATCAGCCCCAGCATTTT. Supplemented by reference TRBV2 and TRBJ1-5, the full variable domain reads EPEVTQTPSHQVTQMGQEVILRCVPISNHLYFYWYRQILGQKVEFLVSFYNNEISEKSEIFDDQFSVERPDGSNFTLKIRSTKLEDSAMYFCASSEEQGNQPQHFGDGTRLSIL.

V is TRBV3-1 (or the pseudogene TRBV3-2) and J is TRBJ2-5, with D possibly matching TRBD1 (8 bases). The CDR3 has 16 residues. V lost 4 bases, J lost 3 bases, and 18 bases lay in between. Germline V gene sequence: CDR1 LGHDT, CDR2 YNNKEL (reference sequence). The CDR3 DNA follows: TGTGCCAGCAGCCGAAGACTAGCAGGGGGCAAAGAGACCCAGTACTTC. Residues: CASSRRLAGGKETQYF.

This chain joins TRBV6-6 and TRBJ2-7; TRBD2 matches 7 bases. After removal of 6 bases from V and 5 bases from J, the junction contained 4 bases not matched to a gene. Germline CDR1 reads MNHNY; CDR2 reads SVGAGI (reference sequence). This CDR3 contains 12 residues. The CDR3 region has the DNA TGTGCCAGCAGCCAGACTAGCAACGAGCAGTACTTC. Translation gives CASSQTSNEQYF.

The V call is TRBV6-2 or TRBV6-3, the J call TRBJ1-1; D is undetermined. The germline V gene has CDR1 MNHEY and CDR2 SVGEGT. This CDR3 is built from 13 residues. V shed 2 bases and J shed 4 bases, with 8 bases lying between them. The CDR3 sequence is CASSYVASTEAFF. CDR3 DNA sequence: TGTGCCAGCAGTTACGTGGCCAGCACTGAAGCTTTCTTT.

This chain connects TRBV19 to TRBJ1-5, with D perhaps matching TRBD1 (5 bases). The V end was cut by 3 bases, the J end by 1 base, with 13 bases between. Per the germline V gene, CDR1 is LNHDA and CDR2 is SQIVND (reference sequence). The CDR3 extends over 16 amino acids. CDR3 sequence: CASSIGGGKSNQPQHF. CDR3 coding DNA: TGTGCCAGTAGTATCGGGGGAGGCAAGAGCAATCAGCCCCAGCATTTT.

The rearrangement links TRBV15 to TRBJ2-1; 8 bases line up with TRBD2. The V gene end was trimmed by 2 bases and the J gene end by 15 bases; junction bases not matched to a gene: 9. The CDR3 length is 13 residues. Germline loops: CDR1 LNHNV, CDR2 YYDKDF (reference sequence). CDR3 sequence reads: CATSRKAGTSSFF. The CDR3 nucleotides read TGTGCCACCAGCAGAAAAGCCGGGACTAGTTCGTTCTTC.

The J gene is TRBJ2-2, the V gene TRBV7-7; 7 bases are shared with TRBD1. The CDR3 is 15 amino acids. From germline, CDR1 is SSHAT and CDR2 FNYEAQ (reference sequence). With V trimmed by 5 bases and J by 1 base, 4 bases remained unmatched. DNA for the CDR3: TGTGCCAGCAGCCCAGGGACAGTGAACACCGGGGAGCTGTTTTTT. It is translated as CASSPGTVNTGELFF. The whole variable domain, filled in from reference TRBV7-7 and TRBJ2-2, reads GAGVSQSPRYKVTKRGQDVTLRCDPISSHATLYWYQQALGQGPEFLTYFNYEAQPDKSGLPSDRFSAERPEGSISTLTIQRTEQRDSAMYRCASSPGTVNTGELFFGEGSRLTVL.

The table lists this clone with a count of one. The chain employs TRBV7-9 and TRBJ1-1; the match to TRBD1 covers 8 bases. CDR1 SEHNR and CDR2 FQNEAQ come from the germline V gene (reference sequence). V was clipped by 3 bases and J by 2 bases; unmatched bases: 2. The CDR3 consists of 14 residues. The CDR3 DNA is TGTGCCAGCAGCTTGGGACAGGCCAACACTGAAGCTTTCTTT. This gives the protein CASSLGQANTEAFF.

The chain links TRBV11-2 to TRBJ1-6; no reliable D call. In germline, CDR1 is SGHAT, CDR2 FQNNGV. The CDR3 is 16 amino acids. V lost 5 bases and J 4 bases, leaving 15 bases between the germline ends. The CDR3 nucleotides are TGTGCCAGCAGCCACGGGTACCGAATATATAATTCACCCCTCCACTTT. This sequence encodes CASSHGYRIYNSPLHF. Full variable domain (outside the CDR3, taken from reference TRBV11-2 and TRBJ1-6): EAGVAQSPRYKIIEKRQSVAFWCNPISGHATLYWYQQILGQGPKLLIQFQNNGVVDDSQLPKDRFSAERLKGVDSTLKIQPAKLEDSAVYLCASSHGYRIYNSPLHFGNGTRLTVT.

The chain has TRBV10-3 and TRBJ1-1, with D hard to call. This CDR3 has 13 residues. CDR1 is ENHRY and CDR2 is SYGVKD in the germline V gene. V was pared by 3 bases and J by 5 bases, with 10 bases between. The chain's CDR3 is CAISDGRGTEAFF. In DNA, the CDR3 is TGTGCCATCAGTGACGGCCGGGGAACTGAAGCTTTCTTT.